The source of this TCR beta chain is a study of T cell repertoires in cytomegalovirus infection. Study information: Public TCR beta signatures marked donors with CMV infection and the matching HLA. The study, taken as a whole, reports: Dominating the ex vivo response were HLA-C-restricted CMV-specific TCR beta clonotypes.

TCRdb processed the reads anew with MiXCR; each CDR3 protein has one entry. The table shows about 150,000 distinct CDR3 sequences, with roughly a quarter occurring only once. This clonotype occurred a few times. Its antigen is not known. CDR1 MDHEN and CDR2 SYDVKM come from the germline V gene. V lost 7 bases and J lost 2, with 11 bases in between. This CDR3 region has 14 residues. Input material: PBMCs. The rearrangement uses TRBV28 and TRBJ2-2; the D gene is possibly TRBD1 (6 bases). This clonotype was sampled from a human donor in good health (CMV status not recorded). Some clones in this sample may be carry-over from other donors' samples. CDR3 in amino acids: CASKTGTNTGELFF. The DNA of the CDR3 is TGTGCCAGCAAGACAGGAACAAACACCGGGGAGCTGTTTTTT.